This T cell receptor (beta chain) appears in the sequencing data of a study of blood T cell repertoires in COVID-19. Looking at the study overall: Acute and convalescent COVID-19 samples came from the United States, Italy and Spain.

As originally analysed: Amplification with reference gene primers provided the estimates of nucleated cell counts. The method was immunoSEQ multiplex PCR; TCRdb's version includes in-frame clones alone and lacks a portion of them. From that table come the V and J calls and clone size; the DNA was used to work out D and trimming. This sample has 200,000 to 250,000 clones; 80% to 85% occur once, and the top ten carry 3%. Germline V gives CDR1 SGHDT, CDR2 YYEEEE. Germline trimming cut 2 bases from V and 2 bases from J; bases unmatched to any gene: 4. The CDR3 is 15 residues long. This rearrangement joins TRBV5-6 to TRBJ2-7, with 10 bases aligning to TRBD2. The source of this sequence is a woman aged 30 to 39 who had recovered from COVID-19. Sequencing was carried out using peripheral blood. The CDR3: CASSFGLAVAYEQYF. The CDR3 DNA reads as TGTGCCAGCAGCTTCGGACTAGCGGTGGCCTACGAGCAGTACTTC.